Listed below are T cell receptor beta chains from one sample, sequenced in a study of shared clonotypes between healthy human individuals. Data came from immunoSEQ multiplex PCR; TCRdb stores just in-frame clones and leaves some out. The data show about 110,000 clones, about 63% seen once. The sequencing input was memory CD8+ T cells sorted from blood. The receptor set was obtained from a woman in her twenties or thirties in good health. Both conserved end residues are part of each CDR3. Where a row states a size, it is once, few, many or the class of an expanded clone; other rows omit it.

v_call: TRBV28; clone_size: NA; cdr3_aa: CASSLLAGRGEQYF
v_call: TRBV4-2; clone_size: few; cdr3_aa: CASSQDPGQGPDTQYF
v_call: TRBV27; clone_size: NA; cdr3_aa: CASRLGPNQPQHF
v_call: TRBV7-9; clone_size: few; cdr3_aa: CASSPRGGSSYNEQFF
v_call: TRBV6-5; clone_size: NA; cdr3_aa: CASRGVGNQPQHF
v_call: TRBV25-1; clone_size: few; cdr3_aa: CASSDGVGNTEAFF
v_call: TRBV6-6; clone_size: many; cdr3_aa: CATGKSYEQYF
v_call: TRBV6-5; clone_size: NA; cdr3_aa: CASRSDSSSYNEQFF
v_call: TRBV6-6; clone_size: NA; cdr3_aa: CASSYSTAKNIQYF
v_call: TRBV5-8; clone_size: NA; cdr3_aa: CASSLGPGTSPYEQYF
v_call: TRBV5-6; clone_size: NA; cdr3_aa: CASSLAGTSRIDEQFF
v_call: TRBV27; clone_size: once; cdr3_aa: CASSRKSAGQPRGNTIYF
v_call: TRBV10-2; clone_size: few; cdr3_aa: CASSESPGAANQPQHF
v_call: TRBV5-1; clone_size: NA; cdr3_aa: CASSLVAMNYEQYF
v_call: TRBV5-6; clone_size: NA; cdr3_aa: CASSFYGSAHNEQFF
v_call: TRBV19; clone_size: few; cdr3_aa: CASSLLGDGNEQFF
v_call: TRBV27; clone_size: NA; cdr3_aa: CASSLSAGGPYNEQFF
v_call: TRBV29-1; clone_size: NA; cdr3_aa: CSVEDQHYGYTF
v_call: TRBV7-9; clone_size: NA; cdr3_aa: CASSLLSVTYEQYF
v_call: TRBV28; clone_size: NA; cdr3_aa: CASRRIGAGQETQYF
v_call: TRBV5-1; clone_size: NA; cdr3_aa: CASSLLREEADTQYF
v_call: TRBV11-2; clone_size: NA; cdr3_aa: CASRKRDTISNQPQHF
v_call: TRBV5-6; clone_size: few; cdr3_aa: CASSHTVAGESYEQYF
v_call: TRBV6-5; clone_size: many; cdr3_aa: CASSRSGSLYNEQFF
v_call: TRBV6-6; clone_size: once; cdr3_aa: CASSYRENEKLFF
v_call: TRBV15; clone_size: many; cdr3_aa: CATSSIRESGTDTQYF
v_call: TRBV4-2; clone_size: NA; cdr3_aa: CASSSRAPGQEISSPLHF
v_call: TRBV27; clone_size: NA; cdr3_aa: CASSLSPTEMNTEAFF
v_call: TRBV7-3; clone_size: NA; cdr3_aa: CASSEGAPGLGTYEQYF
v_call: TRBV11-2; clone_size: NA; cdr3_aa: CASSLTGLSTDTQYF
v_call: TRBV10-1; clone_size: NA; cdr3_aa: CASSVTGGEGYTF
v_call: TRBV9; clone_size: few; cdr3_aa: CASSPGNHIQYF
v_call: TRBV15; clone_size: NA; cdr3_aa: CATSRDSTETGELFF
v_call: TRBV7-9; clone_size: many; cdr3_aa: CASSPKRAEPYNEQFF
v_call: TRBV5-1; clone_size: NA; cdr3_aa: CASSYTGGTDTQYF
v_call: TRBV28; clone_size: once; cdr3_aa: CASRHRDSLSYEQYF
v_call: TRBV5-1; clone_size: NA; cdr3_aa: CASSLRTSGDEQYF
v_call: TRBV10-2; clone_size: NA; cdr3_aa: CASSGSGGGLNEQFF
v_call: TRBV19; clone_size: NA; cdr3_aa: CASSNRATNEKLFF
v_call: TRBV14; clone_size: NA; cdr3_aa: CASSQGPARYLNSDEQFF